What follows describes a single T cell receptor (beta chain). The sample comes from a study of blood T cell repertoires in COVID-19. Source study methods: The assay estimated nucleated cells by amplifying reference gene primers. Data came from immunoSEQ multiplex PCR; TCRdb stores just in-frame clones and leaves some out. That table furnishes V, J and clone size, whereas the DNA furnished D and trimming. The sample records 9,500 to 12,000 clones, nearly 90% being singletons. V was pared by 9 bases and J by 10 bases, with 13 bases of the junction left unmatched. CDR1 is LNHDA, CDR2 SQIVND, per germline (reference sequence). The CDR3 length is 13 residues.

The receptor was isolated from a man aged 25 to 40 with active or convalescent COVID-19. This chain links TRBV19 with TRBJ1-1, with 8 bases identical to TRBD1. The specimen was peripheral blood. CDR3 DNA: TGTGCCAGCCAAATGGACAGGGAGGGAGGAGCTTTCTTT. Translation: CASQMDREGGAFF.